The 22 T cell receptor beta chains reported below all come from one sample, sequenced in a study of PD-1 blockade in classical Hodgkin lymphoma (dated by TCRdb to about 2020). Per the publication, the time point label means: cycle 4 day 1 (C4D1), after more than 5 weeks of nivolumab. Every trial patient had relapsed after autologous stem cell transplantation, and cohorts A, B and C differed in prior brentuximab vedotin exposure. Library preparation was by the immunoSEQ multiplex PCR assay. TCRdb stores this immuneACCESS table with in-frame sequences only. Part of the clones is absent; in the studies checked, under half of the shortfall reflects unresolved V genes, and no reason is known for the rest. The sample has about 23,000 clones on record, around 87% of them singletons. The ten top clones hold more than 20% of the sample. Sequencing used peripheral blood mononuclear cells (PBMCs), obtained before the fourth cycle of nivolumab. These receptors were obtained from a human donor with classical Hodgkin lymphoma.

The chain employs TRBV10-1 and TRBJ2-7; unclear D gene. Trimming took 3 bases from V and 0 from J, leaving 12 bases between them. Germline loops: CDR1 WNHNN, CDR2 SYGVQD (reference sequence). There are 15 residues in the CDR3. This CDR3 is CASSDPAAASYEQYF. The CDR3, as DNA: TGCGCCAGCAGTGATCCGGCCGCCGCCTCCTACGAGCAGTACTTC.

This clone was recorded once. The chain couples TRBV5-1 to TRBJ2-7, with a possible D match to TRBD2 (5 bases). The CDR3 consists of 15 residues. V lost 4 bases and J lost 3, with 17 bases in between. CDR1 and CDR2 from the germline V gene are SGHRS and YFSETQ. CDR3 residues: CASSPSGTTDYEQYF. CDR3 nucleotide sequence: TGCGCCAGCAGCCCCTCGGGAACTACTGACTACGAGCAGTACTTC.

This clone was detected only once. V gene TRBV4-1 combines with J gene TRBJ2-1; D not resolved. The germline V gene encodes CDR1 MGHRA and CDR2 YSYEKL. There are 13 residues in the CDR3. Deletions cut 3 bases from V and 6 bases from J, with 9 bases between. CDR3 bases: TGCGCCAGCAGCCAGGTCCTAGTCAATGAGCAGTTCTTC. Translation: CASSQVLVNEQFF.

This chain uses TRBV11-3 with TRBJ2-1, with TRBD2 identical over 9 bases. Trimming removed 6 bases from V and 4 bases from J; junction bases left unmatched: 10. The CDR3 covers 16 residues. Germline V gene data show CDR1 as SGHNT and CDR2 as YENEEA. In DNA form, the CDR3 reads TGTGCCAGCAGTCCCTTTTCTAGCGGGGTGTACAATGAGCAGTTCTTC. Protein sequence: CASSPFSSGVYNEQFF.

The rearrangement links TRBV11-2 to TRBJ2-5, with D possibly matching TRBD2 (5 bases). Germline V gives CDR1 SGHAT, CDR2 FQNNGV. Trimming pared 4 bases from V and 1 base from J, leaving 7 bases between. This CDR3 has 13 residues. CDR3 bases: TGTGCCAGCAGCTCCGGGGTCCAAGAGACCCAGTACTTC. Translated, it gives CASSSGVQETQYF.

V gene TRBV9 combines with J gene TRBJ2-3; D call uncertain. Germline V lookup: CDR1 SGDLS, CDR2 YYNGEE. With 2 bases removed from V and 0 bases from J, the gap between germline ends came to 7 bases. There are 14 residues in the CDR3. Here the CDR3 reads CASSVMSSTDTQYF. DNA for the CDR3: TGTGCCAGCAGCGTGATGTCTAGCACAGATACGCAGTATTTT.

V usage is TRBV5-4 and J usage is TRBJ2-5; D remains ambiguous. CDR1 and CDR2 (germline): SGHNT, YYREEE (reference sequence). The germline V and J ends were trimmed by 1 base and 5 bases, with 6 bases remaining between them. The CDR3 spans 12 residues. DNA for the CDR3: TGTGCCAGCAGCTTGACACGGGAGACCCAGTACTTC. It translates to CASSLTRETQYF.

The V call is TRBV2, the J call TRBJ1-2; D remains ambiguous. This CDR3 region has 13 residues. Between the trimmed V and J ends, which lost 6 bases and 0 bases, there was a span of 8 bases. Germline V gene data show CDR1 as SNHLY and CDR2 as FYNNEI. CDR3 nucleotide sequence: TGTGCCAGCAGGACCGGGACTAACTATGGCTACACCTTC. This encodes CASRTGTNYGYTF.

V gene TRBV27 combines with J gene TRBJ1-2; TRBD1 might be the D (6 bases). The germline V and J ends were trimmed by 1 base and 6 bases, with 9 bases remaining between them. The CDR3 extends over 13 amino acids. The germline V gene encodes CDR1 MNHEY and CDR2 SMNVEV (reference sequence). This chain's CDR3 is CASSLYNRDGYTF. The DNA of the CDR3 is TGTGCCAGCAGTTTATATAACAGGGATGGCTACACCTTC.

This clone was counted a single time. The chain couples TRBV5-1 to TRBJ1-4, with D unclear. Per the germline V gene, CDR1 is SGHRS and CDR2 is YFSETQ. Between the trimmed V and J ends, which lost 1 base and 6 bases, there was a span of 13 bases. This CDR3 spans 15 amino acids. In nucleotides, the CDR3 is TGCGCCAGCAGCTTGACGTCGGGTCGGCATGAAAAACTGTTTTTT. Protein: CASSLTSGRHEKLFF. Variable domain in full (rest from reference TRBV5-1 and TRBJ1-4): KAGVTQTPRYLIKTRGQQVTLSCSPISGHRSVSWYQQTPGQGLQFLFEYFSETQRNKGNFPGRFSGRQFSNSRSEMNVSTLELGDSALYLCASSLTSGRHEKLFFGSGTQLSVL.

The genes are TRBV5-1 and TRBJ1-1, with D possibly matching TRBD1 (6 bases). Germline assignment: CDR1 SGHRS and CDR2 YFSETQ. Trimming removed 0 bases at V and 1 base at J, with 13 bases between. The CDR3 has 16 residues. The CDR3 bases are TGCGCCAGCAGCTTGGAATGGGGGGCGGCGAACACTGAAGCTTTCTTT. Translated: CASSLEWGAANTEAFF.

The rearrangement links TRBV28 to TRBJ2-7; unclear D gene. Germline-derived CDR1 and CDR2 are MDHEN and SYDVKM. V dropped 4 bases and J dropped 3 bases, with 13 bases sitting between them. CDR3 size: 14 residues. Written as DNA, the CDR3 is TGTGCCAGCAGTTATCCTCCCTCCAGCTACGAGCAGTACTTC. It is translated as CASSYPPSSYEQYF.

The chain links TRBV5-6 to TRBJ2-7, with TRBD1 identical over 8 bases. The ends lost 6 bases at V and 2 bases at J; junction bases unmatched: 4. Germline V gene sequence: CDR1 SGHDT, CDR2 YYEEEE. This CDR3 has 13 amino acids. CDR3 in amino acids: CASTGQETYEQYF. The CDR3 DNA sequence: TGTGCCAGCACGGGACAGGAGACCTACGAGCAGTACTTC.

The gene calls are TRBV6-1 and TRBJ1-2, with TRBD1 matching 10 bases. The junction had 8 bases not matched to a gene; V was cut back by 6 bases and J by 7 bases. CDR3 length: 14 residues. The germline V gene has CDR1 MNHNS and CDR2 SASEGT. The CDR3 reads CASRPGTGDGGYTF. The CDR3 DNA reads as TGTGCCAGCAGACCCGGGACAGGGGATGGTGGCTACACCTTC.

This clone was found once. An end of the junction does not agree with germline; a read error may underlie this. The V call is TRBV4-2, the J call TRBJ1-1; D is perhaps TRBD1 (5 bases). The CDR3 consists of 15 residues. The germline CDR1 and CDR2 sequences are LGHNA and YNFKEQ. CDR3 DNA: TGTGCCAGCAGCCAAGGTCAGGGTCAGAACACTGAAGTTTTCTTT. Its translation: CASSQGQGQNTEVFF.

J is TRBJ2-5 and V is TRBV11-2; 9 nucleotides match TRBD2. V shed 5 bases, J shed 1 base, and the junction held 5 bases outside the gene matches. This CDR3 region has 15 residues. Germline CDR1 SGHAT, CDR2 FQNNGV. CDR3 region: CASSGKTSGQETQYF. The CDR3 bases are TGTGCCAGCAGCGGGAAGACTAGCGGCCAAGAGACCCAGTACTTC.

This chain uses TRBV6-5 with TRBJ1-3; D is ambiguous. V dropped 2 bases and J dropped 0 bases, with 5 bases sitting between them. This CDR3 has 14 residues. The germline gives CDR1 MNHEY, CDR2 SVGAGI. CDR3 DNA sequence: TGTGCCAGCAGTTACCAGGTCTCTGGAAACACCATATATTTT. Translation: CASSYQVSGNTIYF.

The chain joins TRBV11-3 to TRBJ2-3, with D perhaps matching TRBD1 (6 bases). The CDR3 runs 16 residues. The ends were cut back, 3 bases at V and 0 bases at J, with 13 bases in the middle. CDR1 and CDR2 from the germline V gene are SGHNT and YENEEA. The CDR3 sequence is CASSFPRGSSTDTQYF. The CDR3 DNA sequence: TGTGCCAGCAGCTTCCCCAGGGGATCTAGCACAGATACGCAGTATTTT.

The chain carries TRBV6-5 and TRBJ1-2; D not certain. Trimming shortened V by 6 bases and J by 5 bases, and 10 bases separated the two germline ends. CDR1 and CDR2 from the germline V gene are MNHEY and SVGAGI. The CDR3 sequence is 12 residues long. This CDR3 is CASRGFNYGYTF. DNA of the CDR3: TGTGCCAGCAGGGGTTTTAATTATGGCTACACCTTC.

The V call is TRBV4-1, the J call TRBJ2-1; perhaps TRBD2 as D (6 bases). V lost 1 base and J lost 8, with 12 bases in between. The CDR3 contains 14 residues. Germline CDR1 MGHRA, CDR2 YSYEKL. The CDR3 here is CASSQGVPGDEQFF. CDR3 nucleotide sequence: TGCGCCAGCAGCCAAGGTGTACCGGGGGATGAGCAGTTCTTC.

CDR3 DNA sequence: TGTGCCAGCAGTGACTCAGGGAGGGCGGACACCGGGGAGCTGTTTTTT. Amino acids: CASSDSGRADTGELFF. The chain links TRBV6-4 to TRBJ2-2; 7 positions agree with TRBD2. The CDR3 is 16 amino acids. Looked up from germline, CDR1 is MRHNA and CDR2 is SNTAGT. The V and J ends lost 0 bases and 3 bases, in that order; junction bases with no gene match: 4.

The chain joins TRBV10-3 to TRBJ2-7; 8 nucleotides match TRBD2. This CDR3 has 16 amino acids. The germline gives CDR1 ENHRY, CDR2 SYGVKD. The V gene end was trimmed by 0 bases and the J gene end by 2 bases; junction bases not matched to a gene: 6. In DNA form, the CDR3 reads TGTGCCATCAGTGAGTCCGCCAGCGGGGGTACCTACGAGCAGTACTTC. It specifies CAISESASGGTYEQYF.